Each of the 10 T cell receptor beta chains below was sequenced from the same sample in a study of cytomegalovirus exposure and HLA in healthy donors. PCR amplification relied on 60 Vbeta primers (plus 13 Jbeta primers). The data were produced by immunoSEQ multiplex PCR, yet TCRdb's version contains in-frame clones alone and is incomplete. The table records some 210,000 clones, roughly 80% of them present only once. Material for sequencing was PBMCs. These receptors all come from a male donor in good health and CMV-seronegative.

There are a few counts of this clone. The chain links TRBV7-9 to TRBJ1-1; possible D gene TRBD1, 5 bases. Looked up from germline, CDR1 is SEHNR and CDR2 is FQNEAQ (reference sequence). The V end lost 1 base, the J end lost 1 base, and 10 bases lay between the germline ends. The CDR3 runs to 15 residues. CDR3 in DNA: TGTGCCAGCAGCTTAGAACAGGCCAAGAACACTGAAGCTTTCTTT. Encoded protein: CASSLEQAKNTEAFF.

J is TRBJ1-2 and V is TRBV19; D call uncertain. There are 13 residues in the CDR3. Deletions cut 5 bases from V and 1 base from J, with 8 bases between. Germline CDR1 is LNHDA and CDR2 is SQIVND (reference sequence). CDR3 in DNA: TGTGCCAGTAGTTCCCCCGTTAACTATGGCTACACCTTC. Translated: CASSSPVNYGYTF.

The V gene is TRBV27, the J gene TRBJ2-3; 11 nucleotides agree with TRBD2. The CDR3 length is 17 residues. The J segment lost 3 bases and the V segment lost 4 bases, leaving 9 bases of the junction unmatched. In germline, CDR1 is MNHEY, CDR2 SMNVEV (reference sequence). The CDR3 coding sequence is TGTGCCAGCAGTTGGAATAGCGGGAGGGCCTTAACAGATACGCAGTATTTT. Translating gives CASSWNSGRALTDTQYF.

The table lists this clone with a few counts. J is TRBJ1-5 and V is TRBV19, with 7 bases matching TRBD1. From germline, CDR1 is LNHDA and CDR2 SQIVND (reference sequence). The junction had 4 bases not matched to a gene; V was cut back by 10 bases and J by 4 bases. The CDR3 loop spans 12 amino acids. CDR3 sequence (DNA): TGTGCCACCGTGACAGGGAATCAGCCCCAGCATTTT. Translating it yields CATVTGNQPQHF. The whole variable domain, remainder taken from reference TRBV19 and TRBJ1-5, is DGGITQSPKYLFRKEGQNVTLSCEQNLNHDAMYWYRQDPGQGLRLIYYSQIVNDFQKGDIAEGYSVSREKKESFPLTVTSAQKNPTAFYLCATVTGNQPQHFGDGTRLSIL.

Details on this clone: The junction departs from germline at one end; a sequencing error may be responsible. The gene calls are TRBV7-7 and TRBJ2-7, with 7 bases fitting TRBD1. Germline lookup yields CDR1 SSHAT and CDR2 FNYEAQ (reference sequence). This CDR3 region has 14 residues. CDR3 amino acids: CASSKDRSSGEQYF. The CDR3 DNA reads TGTGCTAGCAGTAAGGACAGGTCTAGTGGCGAGCAGTACTTC.

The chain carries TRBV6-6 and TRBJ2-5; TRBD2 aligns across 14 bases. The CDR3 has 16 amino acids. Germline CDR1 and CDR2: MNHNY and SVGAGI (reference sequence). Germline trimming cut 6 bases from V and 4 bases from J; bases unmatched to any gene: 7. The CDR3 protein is CASSNPTSGRGETQYF. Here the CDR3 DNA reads TGTGCCAGCAGCAATCCGACTAGCGGGAGGGGAGAGACCCAGTACTTC.

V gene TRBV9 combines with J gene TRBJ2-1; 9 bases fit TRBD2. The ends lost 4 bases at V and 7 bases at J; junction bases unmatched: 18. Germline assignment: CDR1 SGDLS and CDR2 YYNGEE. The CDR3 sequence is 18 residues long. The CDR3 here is CASSLAPSGILYGNEQFF. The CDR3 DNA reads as TGTGCCAGCAGCTTGGCGCCTAGCGGGATACTATATGGGAATGAGCAGTTCTTC.

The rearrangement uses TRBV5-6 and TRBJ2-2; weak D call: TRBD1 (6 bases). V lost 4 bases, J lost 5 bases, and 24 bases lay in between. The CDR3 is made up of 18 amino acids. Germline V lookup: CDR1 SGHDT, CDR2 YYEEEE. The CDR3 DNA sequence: TGTGCCAGCAGCGCGCTTACCTGGCCGGGACACGAAACCGGGGAGCTGTTTTTT. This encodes CASSALTWPGHETGELFF.

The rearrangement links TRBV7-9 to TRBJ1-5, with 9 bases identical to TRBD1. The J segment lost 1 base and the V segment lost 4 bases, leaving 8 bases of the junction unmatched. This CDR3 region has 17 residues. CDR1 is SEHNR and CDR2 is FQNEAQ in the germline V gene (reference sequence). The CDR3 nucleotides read TGTGCCAGCAGCTCCCCTATAGGGACAGGGAGCAATCAGCCCCAGCATTTT. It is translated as CASSSPIGTGSNQPQHF.

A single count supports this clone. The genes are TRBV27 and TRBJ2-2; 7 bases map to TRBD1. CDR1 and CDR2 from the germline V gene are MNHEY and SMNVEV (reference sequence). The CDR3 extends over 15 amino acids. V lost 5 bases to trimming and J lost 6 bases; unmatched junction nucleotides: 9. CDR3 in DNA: TGTGCCAGCAGTGTGGACAGGATGGTAGCCGGGGAGCTGTTTTTT. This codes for CASSVDRMVAGELFF.